This T cell receptor beta chain was sequenced during a study of multiple sclerosis patients with progressive multifocal leukoencephalopathy. Sequencing was performed with immunoSEQ multiplex PCR; in TCRdb, only in-frame clones are kept and a portion is missing. The sample shows some 31,000 clones, around nine tenths of them seen only once. CDR1 MDHEN and CDR2 SYDVKM come from the germline V gene. Trimming pared 6 bases from V and 0 bases from J, leaving 15 bases between. The CDR3 is made up of 17 amino acids. As to time point: more than 5 months of natalizumab therapy. This TCR was recovered from a human donor with multiple sclerosis. The chain uses TRBV28 and TRBJ2-6; tentative D call: TRBD1 (5 bases). Sequenced here: PBMCs, sampled from a patient treated with natalizumab. The CDR3 nucleotides read TGTGCCAGCAGGACAGTCTCCGACCTCTCTGGGGCCAACGTCCTGACTTTC. This gives the protein CASRTVSDLSGANVLTF.